The rows below give T cell receptor beta chains drawn from one sample of a study of graft-versus-host responses after intestinal transplantation. Using immunoSEQ multiplex PCR, the repertoire was profiled, and TCRdb retains in-frame clones only, with some absent. The repertoire includes about 6,900 clones, approximately 25% of them detected once, and roughly 6.2% sits in the top ten. Sequenced here: alloreactive CD8+ T cells from a mixed lymphocyte reaction culture, sampled before transplantation. The source is a human patient who was an organ donor for intestinal transplantation. Both conserved end residues are part of each CDR3. The D gene is left open where the match is weak.

CDR3aa: CASSYSEGNEQFF
len: 13
v_gene: TRBV6-5
j_gene: TRBJ2-1
d_gene: .

CDR3aa: CASSERDRVNEQFF
len: 14
v_gene: TRBV6-5
j_gene: TRBJ2-1
d_gene: TRBD1

CDR3aa: CASSHPWTGRDQPQHF
len: 16
v_gene: TRBV4-3
j_gene: TRBJ1-5
d_gene: TRBD1

CDR3aa: CASSSLIIWYTGANVLTF
len: 18
v_gene: TRBV5-6
j_gene: TRBJ2-6
d_gene: .

CDR3aa: CASSQDPWLVNTDTQYF
len: 17
v_gene: TRBV4-3
j_gene: TRBJ2-3
d_gene: .

CDR3aa: CASSLGLADLSYEQYF
len: 16
v_gene: TRBV7-2
j_gene: TRBJ2-7
d_gene: TRBD2

CDR3aa: CASSFGGAQEQYF
len: 13
v_gene: TRBV5-5
j_gene: TRBJ2-7
d_gene: .

CDR3aa: CGLAGALSEQYF
len: 12
v_gene: TRBV5-7
j_gene: TRBJ2-7
d_gene: TRBD2

CDR3aa: CASSQASLVETQYF
len: 14
v_gene: TRBV4-1
j_gene: TRBJ2-5
d_gene: .

CDR3aa: CASSLEQGAHSNQPQHF
len: 17
v_gene: TRBV7-2
j_gene: TRBJ1-5
d_gene: .

CDR3aa: CASSWGGSYEQYF
len: 13
v_gene: TRBV5-6
j_gene: TRBJ2-7
d_gene: TRBD2

CDR3aa: CASSPGTGMVTQAFF
len: 15
v_gene: TRBV7-2
j_gene: TRBJ1-1
d_gene: TRBD1

CDR3aa: CASSPRDRSFNEKLFF
len: 16
v_gene: TRBV6-9
j_gene: TRBJ1-4
d_gene: TRBD1

CDR3aa: CSALGDTWTTEAFF
len: 14
v_gene: TRBV29-1
j_gene: TRBJ1-1
d_gene: .

CDR3aa: CASSLRGETEAFF
len: 13
v_gene: TRBV7-9
j_gene: TRBJ1-1
d_gene: .

CDR3aa: CASSYVSLPYEQYF
len: 14
v_gene: TRBV6-8
j_gene: TRBJ2-7
d_gene: .

CDR3aa: CASGYEQYF
len: 9
v_gene: TRBV6-9
j_gene: TRBJ2-7
d_gene: .

CDR3aa: CASSEYSGGTAYEQYF
len: 16
v_gene: TRBV6-1
j_gene: TRBJ2-7
d_gene: .

CDR3aa: CASSYAYEQYF
len: 11
v_gene: TRBV6-4
j_gene: TRBJ2-7
d_gene: .

CDR3aa: CASSLRQEHRGAVF
len: 14
v_gene: TRBV9
j_gene: TRBJ2-2
d_gene: .

CDR3aa: CASSLVAGGSDTQYF
len: 15
v_gene: TRBV7-3
j_gene: TRBJ2-3
d_gene: TRBD2

CDR3aa: CASSLSVSLNEQFF
len: 14
v_gene: TRBV11-2
j_gene: TRBJ2-1
d_gene: .

CDR3aa: CASSLSPGRGLTEAFF
len: 16
v_gene: TRBV7-3
j_gene: TRBJ1-1
d_gene: .

CDR3aa: CAISESIRRSSYNEQFF
len: 17
v_gene: TRBV10-3
j_gene: TRBJ2-1
d_gene: .

CDR3aa: CASTDNTGELFF
len: 12
v_gene: TRBV6-6
j_gene: TRBJ2-2
d_gene: .

CDR3aa: CASSFGTTYEQYF
len: 13
v_gene: TRBV6-5
j_gene: TRBJ2-7
d_gene: TRBD2

CDR3aa: CASSSTRDSLYEQYF
len: 15
v_gene: TRBV11-2
j_gene: TRBJ2-7
d_gene: TRBD1

CDR3aa: CASSFMTSGNEQFF
len: 14
v_gene: TRBV27
j_gene: TRBJ2-1
d_gene: TRBD2

CDR3aa: CASSLVGGRPPYEQYF
len: 16
v_gene: TRBV5-1
j_gene: TRBJ2-7
d_gene: TRBD2

CDR3aa: CASSLWDLGNTGELFF
len: 16
v_gene: TRBV7-3
j_gene: TRBJ2-2
d_gene: .

CDR3aa: CASSSIGGGEAFF
len: 13
v_gene: TRBV7-6
j_gene: TRBJ1-1
d_gene: .

CDR3aa: CASSPGGRDALHF
len: 13
v_gene: TRBV4-2
j_gene: TRBJ1-6
d_gene: .

CDR3aa: CASSAGQFSPNSPLHF
len: 16
v_gene: TRBV9
j_gene: TRBJ1-6
d_gene: TRBD1

CDR3aa: CASSLSGGGYTQYF
len: 14
v_gene: TRBV27
j_gene: TRBJ2-3
d_gene: TRBD1

CDR3aa: CASSHTGALEAFF
len: 13
v_gene: TRBV14
j_gene: TRBJ1-1
d_gene: TRBD1